The 20 T cell receptor beta chains in this list originate from one sample, sequenced in a study of cytomegalovirus exposure and HLA in healthy donors. The PCR had 60 Vbeta and 13 Jbeta primers. TCRdb's copy holds only in-frame clones and misses some; the assay was immunoSEQ multiplex PCR. The sample yields about 180,000 clones, about 80% seen once. The sequenced sample was PBMCs. These receptors were taken from a man in his 60s in good health and CMV-seronegative.

The V and J genes are TRBV7-6 and TRBJ1-4; D gene unclear. Trimming took 4 bases from V and 3 from J, leaving 15 bases between them. The CDR3 runs to 16 residues. Germline V gene lookup returns CDR1 SGHVS and CDR2 FNYEAQ. The CDR3 loop reads CASSSLAGGANEKLFF. CDR3 coding DNA: TGTGCCAGCAGCTCCCTTGCTGGCGGGGCTAATGAAAAACTGTTTTTT.

The chain has TRBV5-1 and TRBJ2-7, with 8 bases lining up with TRBD2. The CDR3 runs 16 residues. CDR1 and CDR2 (germline): SGHRS, YFSETQ. J lost 2 bases, V lost 0 bases, and 7 bases had no gene match. The CDR3 spells CASSLGGGSSTYEQYF. CDR3 nucleotides: TGCGCCAGCAGCTTGGGCGGGGGGAGTTCAACCTACGAGCAGTACTTC.

V gene TRBV27 combines with J gene TRBJ2-7, with TRBD2 identical over 14 bases. Germline V gene lookup returns CDR1 MNHEY and CDR2 SMNVEV (reference sequence). With V trimmed by 5 bases and J by 5 bases, 14 bases remained unmatched. This CDR3 is built from 18 residues. The CDR3 reads CASSKDPGLAGVSNEQYF. For the CDR3, the DNA is TGTGCCAGCAGTAAAGACCCGGGACTAGCGGGAGTAAGCAACGAGCAGTACTTC.

The gene calls are TRBV7-8 and TRBJ2-3; TRBD2 agrees at 9 bases. This CDR3 spans 16 amino acids. In germline, CDR1 is SGHVS, CDR2 FQNEAQ. Unmatched junction bases numbered 5, after V lost 3 bases and J lost 1 base. Here the CDR3 DNA reads TGTGCCAGCAGCTTCAGCGGGGGGATCGGCACAGATACGCAGTATTTT. Its translation is CASSFSGGIGTDTQYF. The variable domain in full, completed from reference TRBV7-8 and TRBJ2-3, reads GAGVSQSPRYKVAKRGQDVALRCDPISGHVSLFWYQQALGQGPEFLTYFQNEAQLDKSGLPSDRFFAERPEGSVSTLKIQRTQQEDSAVYLCASSFSGGIGTDTQYFGPGTRLTVL.

The chain links TRBV28 to TRBJ2-4; TRBD1 aligns across 7 bases. The CDR3 extends over 15 amino acids. V lost 4 bases and J lost 1; bases outside the gene matches: 4. The germline gives CDR1 MDHEN, CDR2 SYDVKM. The CDR3 spells CASSSIQGAKNIQYF. The DNA of the CDR3 is TGTGCCAGCAGTTCCATACAGGGGGCCAAAAACATTCAGTACTTC.

This clone was found once. V gene TRBV12-5 combines with J gene TRBJ1-1; TRBD1 matches 9 bases. CDR3 length: 18 amino acids. Germline assignment: CDR1 LGHNT and CDR2 FRNRAP. V lost 3 bases, J lost 4 bases, and 15 bases stayed unmatched. The CDR3 region has the DNA TGTGCTAGTGGTTTCTTTAGGGACAGGGTGAAGTTGGCCACTGAAGCTTTCTTT. This encodes CASGFFRDRVKLATEAFF.

This clone was counted a single time. The V and J genes are TRBV6-5 and TRBJ1-2, with D uncertain. The CDR3 has 15 amino acids. The V end was cut by 0 bases, the J end by 0 bases, with 8 bases between. CDR1 is MNHEY, CDR2 SVGAGI, per germline. CDR3: CASSYSSGSNYGYTF. For the CDR3, the DNA is TGTGCCAGCAGTTACTCGAGTGGTTCTAACTATGGCTACACCTTC.

The chain recombines TRBV7-6 with TRBJ1-2, with a weak D call TRBD1 (5 bases). The germline gives CDR1 SGHVS, CDR2 FNYEAQ. The CDR3 runs 14 residues. Trimming pared 5 bases from V and 8 bases from J, leaving 18 bases between. The CDR3 spells CASSPGIRQSGYTF. The CDR3, as DNA: TGTGCCAGCAGCCCAGGGATCCGGCAGTCCGGCTACACCTTC. Full variable domain (outside the CDR3, taken from reference TRBV7-6 and TRBJ1-2): GAGVSQSPRYKVTKRGQDVALRCDPISGHVSLYWYRQALGQGPEFLTYFNYEAQQDKSGLPNDRFSAERPEGSISTLTIQRTEQRDSAMYRCASSPGIRQSGYTFGSGTRLTVV.

The V and J genes are TRBV11-1 and TRBJ2-3, with 7 bases lining up with TRBD1. V was pared by 2 bases and J by 2 bases, with 7 bases of the junction left unmatched. The CDR3 runs 16 residues. Per the germline V gene, CDR1 is SGHAT and CDR2 is FQDESV (reference sequence). The CDR3: CASSLRDSTPTDTQYF. As DNA, the CDR3 is TGTGCCAGCAGCTTACGGGACAGCACCCCCACAGATACGCAGTATTTT.

This chain connects TRBV7-9 to TRBJ1-2; 8 positions match TRBD1. Germline lookup yields CDR1 SEHNR and CDR2 FQNEAQ (reference sequence). There are 14 residues in the CDR3. The V gene end was trimmed by 0 bases and the J gene end by 4 bases; junction bases not matched to a gene: 1. This chain's CDR3 is CASSLAGQAYGYTF. The CDR3 DNA sequence: TGTGCCAGCAGCTTAGCGGGACAGGCCTATGGCTACACCTTC.

V and J are TRBV6-4 and TRBJ1-1, with D unresolved. CDR1 is MRHNA, CDR2 SNTAGT, per germline. Trimming took off 0 bases at V and 1 base at J, with 6 bases between the two ends. The CDR3 is 14 amino acids. Here the CDR3 DNA reads TGTGCCAGCAGTGACTCGAACAGGAACACTGAAGCTTTCTTT. It translates to CASSDSNRNTEAFF.

J is TRBJ2-1 and V is TRBV5-8, with 9 positions matching TRBD1. The CDR3 is made up of 15 amino acids. Germline V gene sequence: CDR1 SGHTS, CDR2 YDEGEE. J was trimmed by 5 bases and V by 4 bases; bases with no gene match: 7. The CDR3 sequence: CASSLPGTGNNEQFF. Here the CDR3 DNA reads TGTGCCAGCAGCCTGCCGGGGACAGGGAACAATGAGCAGTTCTTC.

There are a few counts of this clone. The chain has TRBV5-5 and TRBJ2-5; D is perhaps TRBD1 (5 bases). The V end was cut by 0 bases, the J end by 3 bases, with 12 bases between. CDR1 SGHKS and CDR2 YYEKEE come from the germline V gene (reference sequence). The CDR3 extends over 15 amino acids. Here the CDR3 DNA reads TGTGCCAGCAGCTTGGGGACAAGAAGCGAAGAGACCCAGTACTTC. Amino acid sequence: CASSLGTRSEETQYF.

This chain links TRBV4-1 with TRBJ2-1; 9 nucleotides line up with TRBD2. There are 15 residues in the CDR3. Germline CDR1 reads MGHRA; CDR2 reads YSYEKL. V dropped 4 bases and J dropped 1; count of bases not matched to a gene: 2. CDR3 DNA: TGCGCCAGCAGCCCGCGGGGGGGTTCCTACAATGAGCAGTTCTTC. Translating gives CASSPRGGSYNEQFF.

CDR3 DNA: TGCAGCGTTGAATGGCGACAGGGTGTACAGTACTTC. It specifies CSVEWRQGVQYF. The gene calls are TRBV29-1 and TRBJ2-7; 7 bases line up with TRBD1. V shed 2 bases and J 10 bases; nucleotides not matched to a gene: 8. The CDR3 has 12 amino acids. Looked up from germline, CDR1 is SQVTM and CDR2 is ANQGSEA.

The CDR3 sequence: CASSVESREGTAFF. As DNA, the CDR3 is TGTGCCAGCAGCGTAGAATCCCGCGAGGGTACGGCTTTCTTT. This rearrangement joins TRBV9 to TRBJ1-1; D remains unclear. Trimming removed 0 bases from V and 11 bases from J, with 17 bases in between. From germline, CDR1 is SGDLS and CDR2 YYNGEE. This CDR3 is built from 14 residues. Based on the CDR3 plus reference TRBV9 and TRBJ1-1, the full variable domain is DSGVTQTPKHLITATGQRVTLRCSPRSGDLSVYWYQQSLDQGLQFLIQYYNGEERAKGNILERFSAQQFPDLHSELNLSSLELGDSALYFCASSVESREGTAFFGQGTRLTVV.

The chain links TRBV5-5 to TRBJ2-4, with a tentative D call TRBD2 (6 bases). Germline V gene lookup returns CDR1 SGHKS and CDR2 YYEKEE (reference sequence). Trimming pared 0 bases from V and 9 bases from J, leaving 13 bases between. CDR3 size: 14 residues. The CDR3 is CASSLGGDGSIQYF. The CDR3 DNA reads TGTGCCAGCAGCTTGGGGGGGGACGGTAGCATTCAGTACTTC. The entire variable domain, with the rest obtained from reference TRBV5-5 and TRBJ2-4, is as follows: DAGVTQSPTHLIKTRGQQVTLRCSPISGHKSVSWYQQVLGQGPQFIFQYYEKEERGRGNFPDRFSARQFPNYSSELNVNALLLGDSALYLCASSLGGDGSIQYFGAGTRLSVL.

V is TRBV13 and J is TRBJ2-3; perhaps TRBD2 as D (6 bases). Per the germline V gene, CDR1 is PRHDT and CDR2 is FYEKMQ (reference sequence). The CDR3 runs 16 residues. V lost 5 bases to trimming and J lost 2 bases, with 17 bases between them. Written as DNA, the CDR3 is TGTGCCAGCAGCATGGGACTTCTCACCGTCACAGATACGCAGTATTTT. This sequence encodes CASSMGLLTVTDTQYF. The complete variable domain, with remaining parts taken from reference TRBV13 and TRBJ2-3, reads AAGVIQSPRHLIKEKRETATLKCYPIPRHDTVYWYQQGPGQDPQFLISFYEKMQSDKGSIPDRFSAQQFSDYHSELNMSSLELGDSALYFCASSMGLLTVTDTQYFGPGTRLTVL.

The CDR3 sequence is CASSVSSGQGNEQYF. The CDR3 nucleotides are TGTGCCAGCAGCGTATCCTCCGGACAGGGAAACGAGCAGTACTTC. V and J are TRBV9 and TRBJ2-7, with 8 nucleotides matching TRBD1. This CDR3 spans 15 amino acids. Germline loops: CDR1 SGDLS, CDR2 YYNGEE. Trimming removed 1 base from V and 5 bases from J; junction bases left unmatched: 8.

The chain joins TRBV19 to TRBJ1-1; 9 bases are a match to TRBD1. The CDR3 loop spans 18 amino acids. The V and J ends lost 4 bases and 0 bases, in that order; junction bases with no gene match: 12. Per germline, CDR1 LNHDA and CDR2 SQIVND (reference sequence). The CDR3 region is CASSRKTGGTGLNTEAFF. The CDR3 DNA reads TGTGCCAGTAGTAGAAAGACAGGGGGGACTGGTTTGAACACTGAAGCTTTCTTT. Variable domain in full (rest from reference TRBV19 and TRBJ1-1): DGGITQSPKYLFRKEGQNVTLSCEQNLNHDAMYWYRQDPGQGLRLIYYSQIVNDFQKGDIAEGYSVSREKKESFPLTVTSAQKNPTAFYLCASSRKTGGTGLNTEAFFGQGTRLTVV.